This T cell receptor beta chain was identified in a study of T cells in Graves' hyperthyroidism and ophthalmopathy. Notes on the study in general: Model output signaled ophthalmopathy a median approximately 6 months ahead of onset.

This CDR3 region has 19 residues. CDR1 and CDR2 (germline): SGHTA, FQGNSA. Amplification of TCR beta CDR3 regions used RNA as the template. The primer set for the first-round RT-PCR of the TCR CDR3 was HTBI. TCRdb re-analysed the multiplex PCR reads in MiXCR, keeping a single row per CDR3 protein. Among over 500,000 distinct CDR3 sequences listed, approximately 15% were seen once. Graves' hyperthyroidism was deemed stable given no ophthalmopathy progression within 18 months. Uncontrolled infection, other autoimmune disease, pregnancy or lactation disqualified patients from enrolment. The sample holds many counts of this clonotype. Its antigen is still unknown. Its ends do not fully match the called genes, so a read error is possible.

The sequenced sample consisted of blood. This clonotype was sampled from a woman aged 40 to 49 with Graves' hyperthyroidism. The V call is TRBV7-2, the J call TRBJ2-5; D might be TRBD1 (5 bases). The CDR3 nucleotides are TGTGCCAGCAGCTTAGAAGAAGGGGCCCTTTTCCCGTACCAAGTGACCCAGTACTTC. Protein sequence: CASSLEEGALFPYQVTQYF.